This T cell receptor beta chain originates from a study of CD4 T cells in relation to SARS-CoV-2 and coronaviruses. V shed 1 base and J 9 bases; nucleotides not matched to a gene: 4. Germline loops: CDR1 GTSNPN, CDR2 SVGIG (reference sequence). The CDR3 sequence is 14 residues long. The unexposed donors gave CD4+ T cells in about 2011-2019, prior to COVID-19. Isolation of CD4+ T cells took place after around eleven days in culture. On days 3 and 7, cultures got half fresh IL-2 medium. Profiling relied on immunoSEQ multiplex PCR, and the TCRdb table lists in-frame clones only, not all of them. Of fewer than 25,000 clones listed, 60% to 80% are singletons. General study points: Each donor contributed either pre-pandemic or post-infection samples, not both.

About this clone: Its antigen is currently unknown.

The TCR was taken from a human donor in good health. Sequencing was done on a sample of CD4+ T cells from PBMCs, cultured in vitro. This sequence joins TRBV30 and TRBJ1-6; 9 nucleotides agree with TRBD1. The CDR3, as DNA: TGTGCCTGGAGTGAGGGACAGGGAGGTTCACCCCTCCACTTT. Amino acid sequence: CAWSEGQGGSPLHF.